This T cell receptor (beta chain) was retrieved from a study of shared clonotypes between healthy human individuals. Across the study: Two women and three men aged 18 to 49 served as donors. Per donor, three plates held CD4 naive cells, three held CD4 memory, two held CD8 naive and one held CD8 memory. Study outcomes and limitations: Shared clonotypes: about 4.6% naive CD4, about 3.3% naive CD8, less than 2.5% memory CD4, more than 0.3% memory CD8.

As regards this clone: Its antigen remains unknown.

Clones were sequenced by immunoSEQ multiplex PCR, and TCRdb holds only the in-frame ones, with some missing. The sample consists of approximately 2.5 million clones, over 85% of them appearing once. Sequenced input: naive CD4+ T cells from PBMCs. Subset indicated: CD45RA+ positively selected. The source is a man in his late teens or twenties in good health. Some clones in this sample may be carry-over from other donors' samples.

CDR3 protein: CASSLRRDRRATGELFF. The CDR3 nucleotides read TGTGCCAGCAGCTTGCGACGGGACAGGCGGGCCACCGGGGAGCTGTTTTTT. This sequence joins TRBV9 and TRBJ2-2; 8 bases match TRBD1. This CDR3 has 17 amino acids. The germline V gene has CDR1 SGDLS and CDR2 YYNGEE. V trimming: 4 bases; J trimming: 4 bases; junction bases outside the gene matches: 12.